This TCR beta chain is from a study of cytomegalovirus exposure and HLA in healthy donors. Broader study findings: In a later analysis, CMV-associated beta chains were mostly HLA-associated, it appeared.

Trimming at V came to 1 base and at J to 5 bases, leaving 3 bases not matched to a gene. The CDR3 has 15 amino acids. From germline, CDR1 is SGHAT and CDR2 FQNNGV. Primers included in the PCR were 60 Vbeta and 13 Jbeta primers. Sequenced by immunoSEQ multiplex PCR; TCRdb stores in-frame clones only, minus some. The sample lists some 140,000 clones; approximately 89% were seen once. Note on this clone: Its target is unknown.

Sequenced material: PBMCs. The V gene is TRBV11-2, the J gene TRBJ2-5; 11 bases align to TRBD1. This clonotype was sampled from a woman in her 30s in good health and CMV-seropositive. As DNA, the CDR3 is TGTGCCAGCAGCTTAGGGACAGGGGGCCGGGAGACCCAGTACTTC. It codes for CASSLGTGGRETQYF.